Presented here are 13 T cell receptor beta chains from one specimen sequenced in a study of T cell responses to AZD1222 COVID-19 vaccine. Repertoires were generated with immunoSEQ multiplex PCR, while TCRdb's copy carries only in-frame clones and drops some. The table shows over 150,000 clones, with just over 90% occurring only once. Material: peripheral blood, obtained on day 0 of AZD1222 vaccination. The receptors were sampled from an adult in good health.

Only a few counts were recorded for this clone. V usage is TRBV5-1 and J usage is TRBJ1-2; TRBD1 is a possible D gene (5 bases). V lost 3 bases to trimming and J lost 0 bases, with 15 bases between them. Germline V gene lookup returns CDR1 SGHRS and CDR2 YFSETQ. This CDR3 spans 16 amino acids. The CDR3 region is CASSSHGGTANYGYTF. The CDR3 DNA sequence: TGCGCCAGCAGCTCCCATGGGGGAACAGCTAACTATGGCTACACCTTC.

V and J are TRBV24-1 and TRBJ1-2; D call uncertain. This CDR3 spans 14 amino acids. Germline loops: CDR1 KGHDR, CDR2 SFDVKD. Trimming stripped 3 bases from V and 7 bases from J, with 14 bases between. In DNA, the CDR3 is TGTGCCACCAGTGATCGGTCACTTTCCTCTGGCTACACCTTC. Translation: CATSDRSLSSGYTF.

The chain joins TRBV24-1 to TRBJ1-5; D is possibly TRBD1 (6 bases). The V and J ends lost 4 bases and 4 bases respectively, with 10 bases between them. CDR3 size: 14 residues. Germline lookup yields CDR1 KGHDR and CDR2 SFDVKD. The CDR3 loop is CATSETGPNQPQHF. CDR3 nucleotides: TGTGCCACCAGTGAAACAGGGCCAAATCAGCCCCAGCATTTT.

The rearrangement links TRBV9 to TRBJ2-7; D gene ambiguous. The CDR3 is 15 amino acids. Trimming left V 4 bases short and J 3 bases short, with 17 bases between. Germline CDR1 and CDR2: SGDLS and YYNGEE. This chain's CDR3 is CASSPARNTNYEQYF. The CDR3 nucleotides are TGTGCCAGCAGCCCCGCCCGGAACACGAACTACGAGCAGTACTTC.

The gene calls are TRBV6-5 and TRBJ2-7; 8 nucleotides agree with TRBD1. The junction had 8 bases not matched to a gene; V was cut back by 4 bases and J by 6 bases. Germline V gene sequence: CDR1 MNHEY, CDR2 SVGAGI. The length of the CDR3 is 14 residues. The CDR3, as DNA: TGTGCCAGCAGTTTGGACAGGGTAAGACCCGAGCAGTACTTC. It yields the protein CASSLDRVRPEQYF.

The chain carries TRBV20-1 and TRBJ1-2, with D possibly matching TRBD1 (6 bases). The CDR3 is made up of 15 amino acids. Germline CDR1 DFQATT, CDR2 SNEGSKA (reference sequence). The germline V and J ends were trimmed by 3 bases and 4 bases, with 18 bases remaining between them. CDR3 nucleotides: TGCAGTGCTAGTACGCGGACAGCTAAAGGCTATGGCTACACCTTC. This sequence encodes CSASTRTAKGYGYTF.

The count of this clone is one. One end of the junction varies from germline; a read error may be responsible. The V and J genes are TRBV7-9 and TRBJ1-2; D gene unclear. Per the germline V gene, CDR1 is SEHNR and CDR2 is FQNEAQ (reference sequence). This CDR3 comprises 12 residues. The CDR3 is CASSLAGYGYTF. CDR3 DNA: TGTGCCAGCAGCCTAGCGGGTTATGGCTACACCTTC.

A few counts support this clone. This sequence joins TRBV6-5 and TRBJ2-7; D is unresolved. Germline V gene sequence: CDR1 MNHEY, CDR2 SVGAGI. The CDR3 covers 14 residues. V was clipped by 2 bases and J by 2 bases, with 10 bases between them. CDR3 protein: CASSYDGPTYEQYF. The CDR3 DNA follows: TGTGCCAGCAGTTACGATGGCCCGACCTACGAGCAGTACTTC.

This clone was seen only a few times. The rearrangement joins TRBV11-2 to TRBJ1-2; tentative D call: TRBD1 (5 bases). The germline CDR1 and CDR2 sequences are SGHAT and FQNNGV. V was trimmed by 5 bases and J by 3 bases, leaving 13 bases between them. The CDR3 runs 14 residues. CDR3 loop: CASSDQGGDYGYTF. CDR3 DNA sequence: TGTGCCAGCAGCGACCAGGGCGGTGACTATGGCTACACCTTC.

The chain employs TRBV7-8 and TRBJ1-1; maybe TRBD1 (5 bases). The CDR3 covers 14 residues. V was cut by 5 bases and J by 1 base, with 11 bases left in between. Germline-derived CDR1 and CDR2 are SGHVS and FQNEAQ. CDR3 sequence: CASSRDRRNTEAFF. The CDR3 DNA reads TGTGCCAGCAGCCGGGACCGGAGGAACACTGAAGCTTTCTTT.

The chain has TRBV24-1 and TRBJ2-1, with 12 bases identical to TRBD2. The junction had 4 bases not matched to a gene; V was cut back by 0 bases and J by 8 bases. The CDR3 is 16 amino acids. From germline, CDR1 is KGHDR and CDR2 SFDVKD. CDR3 loop: CATSDLGSSGGDEQFF. The CDR3 DNA reads TGTGCCACCAGTGATTTGGGGTCTAGCGGGGGGGATGAGCAGTTCTTC.

This clone was found once. V and J are TRBV24-1 and TRBJ2-5; D is undetermined. This CDR3 has 15 amino acids. V was cut by 4 bases and J by 5 bases, with 16 bases left in between. Germline V gene data show CDR1 as KGHDR and CDR2 as SFDVKD. CDR3 DNA sequence: TGTGCCACCAGTGACAGATTCCTGGATGTGGAGACCCAGTACTTC. It yields the protein CATSDRFLDVETQYF.

V gene TRBV3-1 (or the pseudogene TRBV3-2) combines with J gene TRBJ1-1; D not resolved. V lost 1 base to trimming and J lost 5 bases, with 8 bases between them. CDR3 length: 13 amino acids. Germline V gene sequence: CDR1 LGHDT, CDR2 YNNKEL (reference sequence). The CDR3 sequence is CASSQGLVTEAFF. The CDR3 DNA reads TGTGCCAGCAGCCAAGGGTTAGTAACTGAAGCTTTCTTT.